The 15 T cell receptor beta chains presented below share a single source sample, sequenced in a study of cytomegalovirus exposure and HLA in healthy donors. TCRdb keeps only in-frame clones here, not all; method: immunoSEQ multiplex PCR. The sample includes about 130,000 clones, around nine tenths of them seen just once. The sample consisted of PBMCs. The receptors originated from a young man in good health and CMV-seronegative.

This chain uses TRBV11-2 with TRBJ2-3; a weak D match, TRBD2 (6 bases). Per germline, CDR1 SGHAT and CDR2 FQNNGV. V was shortened by 3 bases and J by 0 bases, with 19 bases between the two germline ends. The CDR3 consists of 18 residues. The CDR3 region has the DNA TGTGCCAGCAGCTTTAAGTCCCGGTCCGGGAGAAGCACAGATACGCAGTATTTT. It is translated as CASSFKSRSGRSTDTQYF.

This sequence joins TRBV19 and TRBJ2-5; perhaps TRBD1 as D (6 bases). Germline V gives CDR1 LNHDA, CDR2 SQIVND (reference sequence). This CDR3 is built from 13 residues. The V and J ends lost 5 bases and 2 bases respectively, with 9 bases between them. The CDR3 protein is CASSPRGQETQYF. The CDR3 DNA reads TGTGCCAGTAGTCCTAGGGGGCAAGAGACCCAGTACTTC.

The chain recombines TRBV6-5 with TRBJ1-1; the D gene is possibly TRBD1 (5 bases). The ends were cut back, 7 bases at V and 1 base at J, with 10 bases in the middle. Germline-derived CDR1 and CDR2 are MNHEY and SVGAGI. The CDR3 consists of 13 residues. CDR3 region: CASNHRGNTEAFF. The CDR3 DNA reads TGTGCCAGCAACCATAGGGGGAACACTGAAGCTTTCTTT.

The CDR3 coding sequence is TGTGCCAGTAGTACCTACGCGACACTTGGGGAAGCTTTCTTT. The encoded protein is CASSTYATLGEAFF. This sequence joins TRBV19 and TRBJ1-1, with no clear D. V was shortened by 4 bases and J by 8 bases, with 17 bases between the two germline ends. There are 14 residues in the CDR3. Germline V lookup: CDR1 LNHDA, CDR2 SQIVND (reference sequence).

The chain's CDR3 is CASSSGRGDTQYF. The CDR3 coding sequence is TGTGCCAGTTCAAGCGGGAGAGGAGATACGCAGTATTTT. This sequence joins TRBV27 and TRBJ2-3; 8 bases line up with TRBD2. This CDR3 has 13 residues. Trimming cost V 9 bases and J 5 bases; bases outside gene matches: 7. Per the germline V gene, CDR1 is MNHEY and CDR2 is SMNVEV (reference sequence).

The CDR3 is CASSDAAGSYNEQFF. Here the CDR3 DNA reads TGTGCCAGCAGTGACGCTGCGGGAAGTTACAATGAGCAGTTCTTC. This chain uses TRBV6-4 with TRBJ2-1, with TRBD2 as a possible D gene (6 bases). V dropped 2 bases and J dropped 4 bases, with 12 bases sitting between them. Germline CDR1 is MRHNA and CDR2 is SNTAGT. The CDR3 has 15 residues.

This sequence joins TRBV5-1 and TRBJ2-7, with 9 positions matching TRBD2. The CDR3 loop spans 15 amino acids. V lost 0 bases, J lost 2 bases, and 3 bases stayed unmatched. Germline V CDR1 and CDR2: SGHRS, YFSETQ. CDR3 loop: CASSLETSGTYEQYF. CDR3 coding DNA: TGCGCCAGCAGCTTGGAGACTAGCGGCACCTACGAGCAGTACTTC.

This clone was counted once. The chain recombines TRBV5-6 with TRBJ1-4; tentatively, D is TRBD1 (5 bases). V lost 2 bases, J lost 5 bases, and 10 bases lay in between. The germline V gene has CDR1 SGHDT and CDR2 YYEEEE. CDR3 size: 14 residues. The CDR3 region has the DNA TGTGCCAGCAGCTTCAGGGTGGGGAATGAAAAACTGTTTTTT. Protein product: CASSFRVGNEKLFF.

This sequence joins TRBV14 and TRBJ2-3; 9 nucleotides line up with TRBD2. The germline V gene encodes CDR1 SGHDN and CDR2 FVKESK. This CDR3 comprises 17 residues. The V and J ends lost 4 bases and 0 bases, in that order; junction bases with no gene match: 8. The CDR3 is CASSPLTLAGSTDTQYF. CDR3 DNA: TGTGCCAGCAGCCCCTTAACTCTAGCGGGAAGCACAGATACGCAGTATTTT.

The chain is built from TRBV18 and TRBJ2-7, with 9 bases lining up with TRBD2. The V and J ends lost 2 bases and 4 bases, in that order; junction bases with no gene match: 6. Germline V gene data show CDR1 as KGHSH and CDR2 as LQKENI. This CDR3 spans 15 amino acids. The CDR3 nucleotides read TGTGCCAGCTCACCATACGGGACTAGCCCATACGAGCAGTACTTC. This codes for CASSPYGTSPYEQYF.

V is TRBV7-9 and J is TRBJ1-5; the D is unclear. In germline, CDR1 is SEHNR, CDR2 FQNEAQ (reference sequence). Trimming pared 5 bases from V and 4 bases from J, leaving 9 bases between. The length of the CDR3 is 13 residues. CDR3: CASSPDGNQPQHF. DNA of the CDR3: TGTGCCAGCAGCCCCGACGGGAATCAGCCCCAGCATTTT. The full variable domain, rest sourced from reference TRBV7-9 and TRBJ1-5, is DTGVSQNPRHKITKRGQNVTFRCDPISEHNRLYWYRQTLGQGPEFLTYFQNEAQLEKSRLLSDRFSAERPKGSFSTLEIQRTEQGDSAMYLCASSPDGNQPQHFGDGTRLSIL.

This clone was recorded a few times. The chain recombines TRBV30 with TRBJ2-2; D call uncertain. V lost 2 bases, J lost 4 bases, and 11 bases lay in between. Germline V lookup: CDR1 GTSNPN, CDR2 SVGIG (reference sequence). CDR3 length: 14 amino acids. The CDR3 sequence is CAWSLRQPTGELFF. The CDR3 bases are TGTGCCTGGAGTTTAAGACAACCCACCGGGGAGCTGTTTTTT.

The rearrangement uses TRBV7-6 and TRBJ2-7; the match to TRBD2 covers 7 bases. CDR1 and CDR2 (germline): SGHVS, FNYEAQ. CDR3 length equals 14 residues. Trimming at V came to 4 bases and at J to 3 bases, leaving 6 bases not matched to a gene. Here the CDR3 reads CASSYRSGIYEQYF. The DNA for the CDR3 is TGTGCCAGCAGCTACCGGAGCGGGATCTACGAGCAGTACTTC.

This clone appeared a single time. This chain connects TRBV9 to TRBJ1-3, with TRBD1 identical over 10 bases. The germline V gene encodes CDR1 SGDLS and CDR2 YYNGEE. The CDR3 runs to 14 residues. V shed 3 bases, J shed 6 bases, and the junction held 3 bases outside the gene matches. This chain's CDR3 is CASSGTGGENTIYF. The CDR3 DNA reads as TGTGCCAGCAGCGGGACAGGGGGAGAAAACACCATATATTTT.

The chain combines TRBV27 with TRBJ2-5; 10 bases map to TRBD1. The DNA end is more similar to TRBJ2-7, so the J call may be wrong. Germline CDR1 and CDR2: MNHEY and SMNVEV (reference sequence). CDR3 length: 17 residues. CDR3 region: CASSTKKDRGLSYEQYF. In DNA, the CDR3 is TGTGCCAGCAGCACAAAAAAGGACAGGGGGTTATCCTACGAGCAGTACTTC.